What follows are 27 T cell receptor beta chains derived from one specimen sequenced in a study of cytomegalovirus exposure and HLA in healthy donors. PCR involved 60 Vbeta and 13 Jbeta primers. The repertoire was sequenced with immunoSEQ multiplex PCR; TCRdb's copy has only in-frame clones and lacks some. The repertoire holds 150,000 to 200,000 clones, with about four fifths as singletons. The sequenced sample consisted of PBMCs. Receptors originate from a man aged 50 to 60 in good health and CMV-seropositive.

CDR3 nucleotide sequence: TGTGCCAGCAGCCAAGGCCCGACTTACGAGCAGTACTTC. Translation gives CASSQGPTYEQYF. The V and J genes are TRBV4-2 and TRBJ2-7; D is undetermined. With 1 base removed from V and 4 bases from J, the gap between germline ends came to 8 bases. Germline values: CDR1 LGHNA, CDR2 YNFKEQ. The CDR3 runs 13 residues.

The chain uses TRBV6-5 and TRBJ1-4; weak D call: TRBD1 (5 bases). V was cut by 2 bases and J by 0 bases, with 7 bases left in between. The germline gives CDR1 MNHEY, CDR2 SVGAGI. This CDR3 is built from 15 residues. This CDR3 is CASSYEGATNEKLFF. The CDR3 region has the DNA TGTGCCAGCAGTTACGAAGGGGCAACTAATGAAAAACTGTTTTTT.

The V gene is TRBV9, the J gene TRBJ2-1, with D hard to call. The V gene's germline CDR1 is SGDLS and CDR2 YYNGEE. Trimming took 0 bases from V and 0 from J, leaving 7 bases between them. This CDR3 is built from 15 residues. For the CDR3, the DNA is TGTGCCAGCAGCGTAGATTCTAGCTCCTACAATGAGCAGTTCTTC. This codes for CASSVDSSSYNEQFF.

The rearrangement joins TRBV5-1 to TRBJ2-7; D is possibly TRBD2 (5 bases). The CDR3 length is 16 residues. V was clipped by 0 bases and J by 1 base, with 14 bases between them. Per germline, CDR1 SGHRS and CDR2 YFSETQ. The CDR3 DNA is TGCGCCAGCAGCTTGGACGCCGGACTCCCTTCCTACGAGCAGTACTTC. Translation: CASSLDAGLPSYEQYF.

The V gene is TRBV28, the J gene TRBJ1-6; no firm D call. Germline V gene sequence: CDR1 MDHEN, CDR2 SYDVKM. This CDR3 is built from 12 residues. The V end lost 6 bases, the J end lost 6 bases, and 6 bases lay between the germline ends. In DNA form, the CDR3 reads TGTGCCAGCAGGAAGCTTAATTCACCCCTCCACTTT. Protein: CASRKLNSPLHF.

V is TRBV28 and J is TRBJ1-3; 7 nucleotides line up with TRBD1. Germline V gene data show CDR1 as MDHEN and CDR2 as SYDVKM. V shed 5 bases, J shed 2 bases, and the junction held 9 bases outside the gene matches. The CDR3 totals 16 residues. CDR3 sequence (DNA): TGTGCCAGCAGTATGCCGGGCACAGGGGCTGGAAACACCATATATTTT. Translation: CASSMPGTGAGNTIYF.

The CDR3 nucleotides are TGCGCCAGCAGCTTGATGGGACAGGGCACTGAAGCTTTCTTT. The encoded protein is CASSLMGQGTEAFF. V is TRBV5-1 and J is TRBJ1-1; 9 nucleotides match TRBD1. The CDR3 contains 14 residues. Trimming cost V 1 base and J 4 bases; bases outside gene matches: 2. From germline, CDR1 is SGHRS and CDR2 YFSETQ.

The V call is TRBV28, the J call TRBJ2-7; 7 bases are a match to TRBD2. This CDR3 is 14 amino acids long. Trimming at V came to 5 bases and at J to 6 bases, leaving 10 bases not matched to a gene. Germline CDR1 is MDHEN and CDR2 is SYDVKM. In DNA form, the CDR3 reads TGTGCCAGCAGTGGAGAGACTAGCATCCGCGAGCAGTACTTC. The encoded protein is CASSGETSIREQYF.

The chain couples TRBV10-2 to TRBJ2-7; D possibly corresponds to TRBD2 (5 bases). Germline lookup yields CDR1 WSHSY and CDR2 SAAADI. CDR3 length equals 15 residues. Trimming removed 2 bases at V and 5 bases at J, with 16 bases between. CDR3 region: CASSEASGVVNEQYF. CDR3 sequence (DNA): TGCGCCAGCAGTGAGGCCTCCGGGGTCGTGAACGAGCAGTACTTC.

With respect to this clone: Distinct nucleotide sequences in the sample also encode this CDR3. V and J are TRBV7-9 and TRBJ2-5; 8 positions agree with TRBD1. Germline V gene data show CDR1 as SEHNR and CDR2 as FQNEAQ (reference sequence). The V gene end was trimmed by 5 bases and the J gene end by 2 bases; junction bases not matched to a gene: 4. The CDR3 runs to 14 residues. The CDR3 coding sequence is TGTGCCAGCAGCCCAGGGACAGGTCAAGAGACCCAGTACTTC. Residues: CASSPGTGQETQYF.

V and J are TRBV6-1 and TRBJ2-5; 10 positions agree with TRBD2. Trimming cost V 1 base and J 7 bases; bases outside gene matches: 6. Germline CDR1 MNHNS, CDR2 SASEGT. The CDR3 is 15 amino acids. The CDR3 here is CASSEGTSGTGTQYF. DNA of the CDR3: TGTGCCAGCAGTGAAGGGACTAGCGGAACGGGGACCCAGTACTTC.

This rearrangement joins TRBV21-1 to TRBJ2-2; TRBD1 is the table's D call, not checked against the DNA. TRBV21-1 corresponds to a pseudogene. The CDR3 contains 14 residues. CDR3 sequence (DNA): TGTGCCAGCAGCGAGAAGACAGGAACCGGGGAGCTGTTTTTT. The encoded protein is CASSEKTGTGELFF.

This sequence joins TRBV13 and TRBJ2-5; 14 nucleotides agree with TRBD2. The CDR3 has 13 amino acids. In germline, CDR1 is PRHDT, CDR2 FYEKMQ (reference sequence). V gave up 4 bases and J gave up 10 bases; unmatched junction bases: 2. The CDR3 loop reads CASSSGTSGSQYF. CDR3 nucleotide sequence: TGTGCCAGCAGCTCCGGGACTAGCGGGAGCCAGTACTTC. The full variable domain, its missing parts supplied by reference TRBV13 and TRBJ2-5, is AAGVIQSPRHLIKEKRETATLKCYPIPRHDTVYWYQQGPGQDPQFLISFYEKMQSDKGSIPDRFSAQQFSDYHSELNMSSLELGDSALYFCASSSGTSGSQYFGPGTRLLVL.

V gene TRBV19 combines with J gene TRBJ2-4; 13 bases line up with TRBD2. The CDR3 has 17 amino acids. Germline V CDR1 and CDR2: LNHDA, SQIVND (reference sequence). The J segment lost 2 bases and the V segment lost 5 bases, leaving 6 bases of the junction unmatched. CDR3 in amino acids: CASSSGLAGETKNIQYF. CDR3 coding DNA: TGTGCCAGTAGTTCTGGACTAGCGGGAGAGACCAAAAACATTCAGTACTTC.

This chain joins TRBV28 and TRBJ1-1; TRBD1 aligns across 9 bases. The V gene end was trimmed by 5 bases and the J gene end by 5 bases; junction bases not matched to a gene: 15. From germline, CDR1 is MDHEN and CDR2 SYDVKM. This CDR3 is 17 amino acids long. The CDR3 nucleotides are TGTGCCAGCAGTAGGCCGGGACAGGGATTGGTGGGGACTGAAGCTTTCTTT. Amino acid sequence: CASSRPGQGLVGTEAFF.

This chain uses TRBV5-1 with TRBJ2-3; 7 bases are shared with TRBD1. The CDR3 runs 15 residues. Per germline, CDR1 SGHRS and CDR2 YFSETQ. Trimming removed 0 bases from V and 2 bases from J; junction bases left unmatched: 3. CDR3 amino acids: CASSLGTGYTDTQYF. The CDR3 DNA reads TGCGCCAGCAGCTTGGGGACAGGTTACACAGATACGCAGTATTTT.

The rearrangement uses TRBV7-9 and TRBJ2-1; tentative D call: TRBD1 (6 bases). CDR1 and CDR2 from the germline V gene are SEHNR and FQNEAQ (reference sequence). Trimming removed 6 bases at V and 0 bases at J, with 6 bases between. This CDR3 is built from 13 residues. For the CDR3, the DNA is TGTGCCAGCAGGGACAGCTCCTACAATGAGCAGTTCTTC. Translated, it gives CASRDSSYNEQFF.

The chain recombines TRBV5-1 with TRBJ2-4; TRBD2 aligns across 7 bases. After removal of 2 bases from V and 4 bases from J, the junction contained 9 bases not matched to a gene. Germline V lookup: CDR1 SGHRS, CDR2 YFSETQ. The CDR3 runs 16 residues. Here the CDR3 reads CASSFRPGGDKNIQYF. CDR3 DNA sequence: TGCGCCAGCAGCTTCCGACCTGGGGGGGATAAAAACATTCAGTACTTC.

This clone came up a few times. The CDR3 region has the DNA TGCGCCAGCAGCTTCAGGGGGGAACTAGAGGCAGAGCAGTTCTTC. Protein: CASSFRGELEAEQFF. The rearrangement joins TRBV5-1 to TRBJ2-1, with D possibly TRBD1 on 7 matching bases. The germline V gene has CDR1 SGHRS and CDR2 YFSETQ. This CDR3 has 15 amino acids. V dropped 2 bases and J dropped 10 bases, with 19 bases sitting between them. Using reference TRBV5-1 and TRBJ2-1 for the parts outside the CDR3, the full variable domain is KAGVTQTPRYLIKTRGQQVTLSCSPISGHRSVSWYQQTPGQGLQFLFEYFSETQRNKGNFPGRFSGRQFSNSRSEMNVSTLELGDSALYLCASSFRGELEAEQFFGPGTRLTVL.

CDR3 amino acids: CASSLPLGGQYF. Here the CDR3 DNA reads TGTGCCAGCAGCTTACCCCTCGGAGGGCAGTATTTT. The chain recombines TRBV7-6 with TRBJ2-3; D possibly corresponds to TRBD2 (5 bases). The V end was cut by 2 bases, the J end by 11 bases, with 11 bases between. This CDR3 spans 12 amino acids. Germline V lookup: CDR1 SGHVS, CDR2 FNYEAQ.

This clone has only a few counts. The CDR3 DNA follows: TGTGCCAGCAGTCTGGGACAGCGGGGCTACACCTTC. Its protein product is CASSLGQRGYTF. The V and J genes are TRBV28 and TRBJ1-2; 7 nucleotides match TRBD1. The CDR3 is 12 residues long. Trimming at V came to 5 bases and at J to 8 bases, leaving 5 bases not matched to a gene. Germline CDR1 and CDR2: MDHEN and SYDVKM.

V and J are TRBV6-1 and TRBJ2-7; 8 bases agree with TRBD2. The CDR3 is 16 residues long. The V gene end was trimmed by 0 bases and the J gene end by 2 bases; junction bases not matched to a gene: 6. Germline V CDR1 and CDR2: MNHNS, SASEGT. The CDR3 DNA reads as TGTGCCAGCAGTGAAGCGCTTCGGCGGGGGGCCTACGAGCAGTACTTC. It is translated as CASSEALRRGAYEQYF.

The chain links TRBV28 to TRBJ2-2; 9 nucleotides line up with TRBD1. CDR1 and CDR2 from the germline V gene are MDHEN and SYDVKM. This CDR3 has 17 residues. The J segment lost 7 bases and the V segment lost 6 bases, leaving 15 bases of the junction unmatched. The CDR3 protein is CASRDRGYARRYGELFF. In DNA form, the CDR3 reads TGTGCCAGCAGGGACAGGGGATACGCCCGTCGATACGGGGAGCTGTTTTTT.

This clone has only one observation. The V and J genes are TRBV7-8 and TRBJ2-7; D may be TRBD1 (7 bases). Trimming shortened V by 0 bases and J by 3 bases, and 9 bases separated the two germline ends. Germline V gene lookup returns CDR1 SGHVS and CDR2 FQNEAQ. The CDR3 has 14 amino acids. The CDR3 reads CASSLARGDYEQYF. CDR3 in DNA: TGTGCCAGCAGCTTAGCCAGGGGGGACTACGAGCAGTACTTC.

The CDR3 bases are TGTGCCAGCAGGGGCATTAATGAAAAACTGTTTTTT. Protein product: CASRGINEKLFF. V is TRBV2 and J is TRBJ1-4; the D is unclear. This CDR3 has 12 amino acids. The V gene lost 6 bases and the J gene lost 4 bases, with 6 bases spanning the gap. Germline V gene data show CDR1 as SNHLY and CDR2 as FYNNEI.

J is TRBJ1-2 and V is TRBV6-5; 9 positions match TRBD1. The CDR3 is 13 amino acids. With V trimmed by 7 bases and J by 4 bases, 4 bases remained unmatched. Germline lookup yields CDR1 MNHEY and CDR2 SVGAGI. CDR3 amino acids: CASTTGGFYGYTF. The CDR3 bases are TGTGCCAGCACGACAGGGGGATTCTATGGCTACACCTTC.

This clone was seen only once. The genes are TRBV5-1 and TRBJ1-3; no clear D. The germline V gene encodes CDR1 SGHRS and CDR2 YFSETQ. The CDR3 extends over 16 amino acids. V dropped 0 bases and J dropped 0 bases, with 10 bases sitting between them. This CDR3 is CASSLADLYSGNTIYF. CDR3 nucleotide sequence: TGCGCCAGCAGCTTGGCCGATCTATACTCTGGAAACACCATATATTTT. Filled out from reference TRBV5-1 and TRBJ1-3, the complete variable domain reads KAGVTQTPRYLIKTRGQQVTLSCSPISGHRSVSWYQQTPGQGLQFLFEYFSETQRNKGNFPGRFSGRQFSNSRSEMNVSTLELGDSALYLCASSLADLYSGNTIYFGEGSWLTVV.